The TCR beta chain under discussion was sequenced for a study of blood T cell repertoires in COVID-19. Study overall: Acute and convalescent COVID-19 samples came from the United States, Italy and Spain. Nucleic acid was either cDNA or gDNA, and it came from T cells, B-cell-depleted T cells, or PBMCs.

This clone showed up just once. Per the original methods: Nucleated cell number was recorded as an estimate derived from reference gene primer amplification. Data came from immunoSEQ multiplex PCR; TCRdb stores just in-frame clones and leaves some out. V and J calls and clone size are as listed in that table; D and trimming were resolved from the DNA. The repertoire consists of around 100,000 clones, with roughly nine tenths occurring once and the leading ten covering 5.2%. The CDR3 spans 13 residues. Germline loops: CDR1 SQVTM, CDR2 ANQGSEA. Trimming took 3 bases from V and 6 from J; bases not matched to a gene: 3.

The sample consisted of peripheral blood. This chain connects TRBV29-1 to TRBJ1-1; 11 bases match TRBD1. This TCR was recovered from a man in his sixties with COVID-19, enrolled during active disease. DNA for the CDR3: TGCAGCGTTGATAGGGACAGGGGGGCTGAAGCTTTCTTT. Translation: CSVDRDRGAEAFF.